This T cell receptor beta chain was profiled in a study of cytomegalovirus exposure and HLA in healthy donors. The table came from immunoSEQ multiplex PCR; TCRdb's copy has only in-frame clones and leaves some out. The sample carries roughly 120,000 clones, approximately 89% recorded once. Sequenced material: PBMCs. This receptor was identified in a man younger than 30 in good health and CMV-seronegative.

The CDR3 DNA reads as TGTGCCAGAAGCTTGGGGGCAGGGCTCGTGGACACCATATATTTT. This gives the protein CARSLGAGLVDTIYF. The chain employs TRBV5-3 and TRBJ1-3; possible D gene TRBD1, 5 bases. TRBV5-3 is sorted into the ORF group, with uncertain function. Trimming cost V 0 bases and J 8 bases, with 15 bases left between them. This CDR3 is built from 15 residues.